What follows are 9 T cell receptor beta chains derived from one specimen sequenced in a study of cytomegalovirus exposure and HLA in healthy donors (dated by TCRdb to about 2017). The method behind the library was the immunoSEQ multiplex PCR assay. This is the immuneACCESS table as TCRdb keeps it, with only in-frame sequences that have V and J called. A part of the clones is gone; compared with another copy, unresolved V genes explain less than half, and the rest is unexplained. Present in this sample are around 190,000 clones, 85% of which were seen just once. The ten largest clones take up 16% of the sample. Source material: PBMCs. Receptors originate from a man younger than 35 in good health and CMV-seropositive.

V gene TRBV28 combines with J gene TRBJ1-2, with D unresolved. V lost 2 bases and J lost 0, with 4 bases in between. In germline, CDR1 is MDHEN, CDR2 SYDVKM. This CDR3 is 13 amino acids long. CDR3 region: CASSLLTNYGYTF. The DNA of the CDR3 is TGTGCCAGCAGTTTACTTACTAACTATGGCTACACCTTC.

In this sample, this clone turned up a few times. The chain joins TRBV5-4 to TRBJ2-7, with 7 bases identical to TRBD2. Germline V gene lookup returns CDR1 SGHNT and CDR2 YYREEE (reference sequence). The CDR3 is made up of 15 amino acids. V was pared by 4 bases and J by 1 base, with 8 bases of the junction left unmatched. The CDR3 bases are TGTGCCAGCAGCCCGGAACGGGGGGAATCCTACGAGCAGTACTTC. Its translation is CASSPERGESYEQYF.

The chain recombines TRBV5-6 with TRBJ2-2; TRBD1 matches 8 bases. V trimming: 4 bases; J trimming: 4 bases; junction bases outside the gene matches: 9. CDR1 SGHDT and CDR2 YYEEEE come from the germline V gene. The CDR3 contains 16 residues. DNA of the CDR3: TGTGCCAGCAGCCTGGGGCAGGGGGCGCTCACCGGGGAGCTGTTTTTT. It is translated as CASSLGQGALTGELFF. Together with reference TRBV5-6 and TRBJ2-2, the CDR3 gives the full variable domain: DAGVTQSPTHLIKTRGQQVTLRCSPKSGHDTVSWYQQALGQGPQFIFQYYEEEERQRGNFPDRFSGHQFPNYSSELNVNALLLGDSALYLCASSLGQGALTGELFFGEGSRLTVL.

This clone was seen only once. The chain employs TRBV9 and TRBJ2-5; weak D call: TRBD1 (6 bases). CDR1 is SGDLS and CDR2 is YYNGEE in the germline V gene. There are 15 residues in the CDR3. Trimming left V 4 bases short and J 1 base short, with 14 bases between. CDR3 sequence (DNA): TGTGCCAGCAGCTCTACCGGGACATCCCAAGAGACCCAGTACTTC. Its translation: CASSSTGTSQETQYF.

The chain links TRBV25-1 to TRBJ2-5, with TRBD1 identical over 9 bases. The last part of the DNA fits TRBJ2-7 better; the J call may be wrong. The CDR3 has 16 residues. CDR1 is MGHDK and CDR2 is SYGVNS in the germline V gene. The CDR3 DNA follows: TGTGCCAGCAGCGGAGGGACAGGGAAGAAGGTTGACGAGCAGTACTTC. It codes for CASSGGTGKKVDEQYF.

The chain recombines TRBV5-4 with TRBJ2-7, with 8 bases aligning to TRBD1. This CDR3 spans 14 amino acids. V was pared by 4 bases and J by 6 bases, with 9 bases of the junction left unmatched. Germline values: CDR1 SGHNT, CDR2 YYREEE (reference sequence). The CDR3 region is CASSLDRGVAEQYF. CDR3 nucleotide sequence: TGTGCCAGCAGCCTAGACAGGGGAGTCGCCGAGCAGTACTTC. The variable domain in full, with the rest retrieved from reference TRBV5-4 and TRBJ2-7, is ETGVTQSPTHLIKTRGQQVTLRCSSQSGHNTVSWYQQALGQGPQFIFQYYREEENGRGNFPPRFSGLQFPNYSSELNVNALELDDSALYLCASSLDRGVAEQYFGPGTRLTVT.

This clone turned up a few times. The rearrangement links TRBV6-5 to TRBJ2-7; 9 bases are a match to TRBD1. The CDR3 contains 14 residues. Germline loops: CDR1 MNHEY, CDR2 SVGAGI. J lost 5 bases, V lost 7 bases, and 9 bases had no gene match. The CDR3 loop reads CASTSGQGSNEQYF. CDR3 DNA: TGTGCCAGCACCTCGGGACAGGGAAGCAACGAGCAGTACTTC.

The chain combines TRBV28 with TRBJ2-3; no clear D. CDR1 MDHEN and CDR2 SYDVKM come from the germline V gene. V shed 2 bases and J shed 4 bases, with 7 bases lying between them. The CDR3 consists of 13 residues. The CDR3 DNA reads as TGTGCCAGCAGTTTACCCTCCCCAGATACGCAGTATTTT. It encodes CASSLPSPDTQYF.

The table lists this clone with a count of one. The chain joins TRBV7-9 to TRBJ2-3; 8 bases line up with TRBD2. The J segment lost 0 bases and the V segment lost 5 bases, leaving 16 bases of the junction unmatched. Germline V lookup: CDR1 SEHNR, CDR2 FQNEAQ (reference sequence). The CDR3 runs 19 residues. The CDR3 coding sequence is TGTGCCAGCAGCCAACCGCATAGCGGGGCCTTTTTTAGCACAGATACGCAGTATTTT. This codes for CASSQPHSGAFFSTDTQYF.